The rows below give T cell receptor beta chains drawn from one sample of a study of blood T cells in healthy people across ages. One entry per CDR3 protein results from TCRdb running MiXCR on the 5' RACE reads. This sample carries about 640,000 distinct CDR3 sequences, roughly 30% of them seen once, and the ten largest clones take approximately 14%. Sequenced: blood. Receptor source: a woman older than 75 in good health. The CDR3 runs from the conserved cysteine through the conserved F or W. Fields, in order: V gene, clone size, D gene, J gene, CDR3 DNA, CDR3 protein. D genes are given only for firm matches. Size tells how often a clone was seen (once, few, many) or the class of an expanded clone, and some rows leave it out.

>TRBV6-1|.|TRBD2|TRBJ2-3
TGTGCCAGCAGTGACCGACTAGCAAGAGATACGCAGTATTTT
CASSDRLARDTQYF
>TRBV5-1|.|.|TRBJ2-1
TGCGCCAACAGCGTCCATACCGGGACACCCGAGCAGTTCTTC
CANSVHTGTPEQFF
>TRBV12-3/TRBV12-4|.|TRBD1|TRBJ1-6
TGTGCCAGCAGTTTGGGACAGGGATTGACCTCACCCCTCCACTTT
CASSLGQGLTSPLHF
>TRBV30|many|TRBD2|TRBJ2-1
TGTGCCTGGGGGGTCTCAGGACTAGCGTGGTACAATGAGCAGTTCTTC
CAWGVSGLAWYNEQFF
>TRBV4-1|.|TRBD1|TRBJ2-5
TGCGCCAGCAGCCAAATGAGGACAGGGGACCGAAAGACCCAGTACTTC
CASSQMRTGDRKTQYF
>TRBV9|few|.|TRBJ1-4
TGTGCCAGCAGCGTAGGGGATTCGTCCGCATGGAGTGAAAAACTGTTTTTT
CASSVGDSSAWSEKLFF
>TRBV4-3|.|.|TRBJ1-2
TGCGCCAGCAGCCAAGTAGTTTCGGGGGCTGATGGCTACACCTTC
CASSQVVSGADGYTF
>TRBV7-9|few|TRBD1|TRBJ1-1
TGTGCCAGCACCGATTACCGGGACAGAGGGACTGAAGTTTTCTTT
CASTDYRDRGTEVFF
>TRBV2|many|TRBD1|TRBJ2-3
TGTGCCAGCAGTGGGACAGGGGTAGCAGATACGCAGTATTTT
CASSGTGVADTQYF
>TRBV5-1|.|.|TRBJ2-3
TGCGCCAGCAGCTTGGTGGACCCCGCGGATACGCAGTATTTT
CASSLVDPADTQYF
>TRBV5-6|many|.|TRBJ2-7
TGTGCCAGCAGCTTGGCGGACTCCTTGTACTTC
CASSLADSLYF
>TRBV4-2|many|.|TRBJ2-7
TGTGCCAGCAGCCAAGTTGACAGTCCCCCGGGCTACGAGCAGTACTTC
CASSQVDSPPGYEQYF
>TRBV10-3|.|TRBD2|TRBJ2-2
TGTGCCATCAGTGAGCCCATCCTCGGGCGGGGGGACCAAAACACCGGGGAGCTGTTTTTT
CAISEPILGRGDQNTGELFF
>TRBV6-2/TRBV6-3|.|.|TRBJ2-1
TGTGCCAGCAGTTACCTGGCCGCATCTGAGCAGTTCTTC
CASSYLAASEQFF
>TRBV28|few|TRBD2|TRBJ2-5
TGTGCCAGCAGGGCGGGAGGAGAGACCCAGTACTTC
CASRAGGETQYF
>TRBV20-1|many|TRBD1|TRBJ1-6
TGCAGTGCTAGAGAGACAGGGGGCCCTAATTCACCCCTCCACTTT
CSARETGGPNSPLHF
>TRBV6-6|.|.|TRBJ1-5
TGTGCCAGCAGGCCAGGGGAGCAGAGCAATCAGCCCCAGCATTTT
CASRPGEQSNQPQHF
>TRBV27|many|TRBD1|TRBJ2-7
TGTGCCAGGGCCCCCAGACAGGGGGAATCCTACGAGCAGTACTTC
CARAPRQGESYEQYF
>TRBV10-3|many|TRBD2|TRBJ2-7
TGTGCCATCAGTGAGGTAGGGACTAGCGGGGAGCAGTACTTC
CAISEVGTSGEQYF
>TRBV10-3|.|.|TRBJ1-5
TGTGCCATCAGTGAGGCAGGGGATGAACAGCCCCAGCATTTT
CAISEAGDEQPQHF
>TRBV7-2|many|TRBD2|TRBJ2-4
TGTGCCAGCAGCCGGACTAGCGGATCCCGGCTAGCCAAAAACATTCAGTACTTC
CASSRTSGSRLAKNIQYF
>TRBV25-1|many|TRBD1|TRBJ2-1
TGTGCCAGCAGTCAACGACAGGGGCTGTTGAATGAGCAGTTCTTC
CASSQRQGLLNEQFF
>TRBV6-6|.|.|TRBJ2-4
TGTGCCAGCAGTTGGCAGGAGGGGGCTAAAAACATTCAGTACTTC
CASSWQEGAKNIQYF
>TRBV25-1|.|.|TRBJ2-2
TGTGCCAGCAGTGAGGGACCATCCACCGGGGAGCTGTTTTTT
CASSEGPSTGELFF
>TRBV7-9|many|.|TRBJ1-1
TGTGCCAGCAGCGTTAACACCAACACTGAAGCTTTCTTT
CASSVNTNTEAFF
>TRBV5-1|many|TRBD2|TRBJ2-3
TGCGCCAGCAGCTGGACTAGCGGTGCTGGGGATACGCAGTATTTT
CASSWTSGAGDTQYF
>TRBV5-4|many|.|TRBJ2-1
TGTGCCAGCAGCCCCGGCGCTCGAGGTTACAATGAGCAGTTCTTC
CASSPGARGYNEQFF
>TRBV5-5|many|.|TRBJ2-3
TGTGCCAGCAGCTTGGTCCGGTCGGCAGATACGCAGTATTTT
CASSLVRSADTQYF
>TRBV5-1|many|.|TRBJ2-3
TGCGCCAGCAGCCTGGGGGAAGGGCTCACGCAGTATTTT
CASSLGEGLTQYF
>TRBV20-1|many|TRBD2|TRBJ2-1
TGCAGTGCAGAGGAGTCCAGCGGGGGCCTAATTCGGGGTGAGCAGTTCTTC
CSAEESSGGLIRGEQFF
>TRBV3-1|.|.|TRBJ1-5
TGTGCCAGCAGCCAAGGTAGCAGTAGCGATCAGCCCCAGCATTTT
CASSQGSSSDQPQHF
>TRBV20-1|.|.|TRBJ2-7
TGCAGTGCTAGAGATAACAGGGTTCGGGGCGAGCAGTACTTC
CSARDNRVRGEQYF
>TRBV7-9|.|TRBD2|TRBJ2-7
TGTGCCAGCAGCAATTCCTCACCTAGCGGACGGTACTCCTACGAGCAGTACTTC
CASSNSSPSGRYSYEQYF
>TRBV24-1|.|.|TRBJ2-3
TGTGCCACCAGGATGACAGGCACAGATACGCAGTATTTT
CATRMTGTDTQYF
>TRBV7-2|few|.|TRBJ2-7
TGTGCCAGCAGCTTAGTAGGGCTGGGTGAGCAGTACTTC
CASSLVGLGEQYF
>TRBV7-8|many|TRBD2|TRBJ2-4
TGTGCCAGCAGCTTTTCGCTAGCGGTAGCCAAAAACATTCAGTACTTC
CASSFSLAVAKNIQYF
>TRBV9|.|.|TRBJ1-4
TGTGCCTGCAGCGTAGGGGACAATAGGAATGAAAAACTGTTTTTT
CACSVGDNRNEKLFF
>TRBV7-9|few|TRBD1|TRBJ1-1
TGTGCCAGCAGCCCACACAGGGGGCGAGGGATGAACACTGAAGCTTTCTTT
CASSPHRGRGMNTEAFF
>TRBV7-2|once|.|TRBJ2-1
TGTGCCAGCAGCTTAGGCCCCCCAGCGAGCTCCTACAATGAGCAGTTCTTC
CASSLGPPASSYNEQFF
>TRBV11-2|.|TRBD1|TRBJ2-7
TGTGCCAGCAGCTTACCGGGACAGGTGCTCTACGAGCAGTACTTC
CASSLPGQVLYEQYF
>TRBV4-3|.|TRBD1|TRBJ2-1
TGCGCCAGCAGCCAAGGGACAGGGGGTGAGCAGTTCTTC
CASSQGTGGEQFF
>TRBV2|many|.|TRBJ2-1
TGTGCCAGCAGCCTAACAGGGAAGGGTGAGCAGTTCTTC
CASSLTGKGEQFF
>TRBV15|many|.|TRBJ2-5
TGTGCCACCAGCAAGCCAGACCAAGAGACCCAGTACTTC
CATSKPDQETQYF
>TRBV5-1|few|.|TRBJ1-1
TGCGCCAGCAGCCCACCGCAGTCTTCGAACACTGAAGCTTTCTTT
CASSPPQSSNTEAFF
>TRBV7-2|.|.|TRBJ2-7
TGTGCCAGCAGCCCCACGGCGGGGAGCGAGCAGTACTTC
CASSPTAGSEQYF
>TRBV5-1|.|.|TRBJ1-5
TGCGCCAGCAGCTTGGCAGGTGAGATTTTTCAGCCCCAGCATTTT
CASSLAGEIFQPQHF
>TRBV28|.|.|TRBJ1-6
TGTGCCAGCATGGGCCGGGGCTCCTATAATTCACCCCTCCACTTT
CASMGRGSYNSPLHF
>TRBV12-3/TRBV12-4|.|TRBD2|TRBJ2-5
TGTGCCGGCAGCCTCATGGGGGGGAGACAAGAAACCCAGTACTTC
CAGSLMGGRQETQYF
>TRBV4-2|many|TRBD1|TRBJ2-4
TGTGCCAGCAGCCAAGTTGGGGGACAGCTAAACATTCAGTACTTC
CASSQVGGQLNIQYF
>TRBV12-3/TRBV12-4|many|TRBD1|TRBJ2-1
TGTGCCAGCAGTTTCCTTCTTCGGGACAGCTCACCCGGTGAGCAGTTCTTC
CASSFLLRDSSPGEQFF
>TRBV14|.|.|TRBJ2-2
TGTGCCAGCAGCCAACGAAATCTCAGGACAGTCACCGGGGAGCTGTTTTTT
CASSQRNLRTVTGELFF
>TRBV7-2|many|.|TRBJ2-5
TGTGCCAGCGGCCGAGCCAGGGAGACCCAGTACTTC
CASGRARETQYF
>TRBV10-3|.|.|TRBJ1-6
TGTGCCATCAGTGGGGGCGGGGGATCCTATAATTCACCCCTCCACTTT
CAISGGGGSYNSPLHF
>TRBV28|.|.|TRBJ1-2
TGTGCCAGCAGTCCCCCGCCCGGGGACGCCTACACCTTC
CASSPPPGDAYTF
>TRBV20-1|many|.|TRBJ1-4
TGCAGTGCTAGATGGGTGGATGAAAAACTGTTTTTT
CSARWVDEKLFF
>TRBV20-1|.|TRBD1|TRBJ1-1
TGCAGTGCTACCCCGGGACAGCTTGTAGGGAACACTGAAGCTTTCTTT
CSATPGQLVGNTEAFF
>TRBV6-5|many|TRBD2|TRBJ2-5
TGTGCCAGCAGTTACTCAGCGGGGGGGCTGGAGACCCAGTACTTC
CASSYSAGGLETQYF
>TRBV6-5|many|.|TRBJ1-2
TGTGCCAGCAACGGAGGCCGAAGGGGCTACACCTTC
CASNGGRRGYTF
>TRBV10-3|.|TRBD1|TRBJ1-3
TGTGCCATCAGTGAGATCCCGGGACAGGGGGCGCCGGGAAACACCATATATTTT
CAISEIPGQGAPGNTIYF
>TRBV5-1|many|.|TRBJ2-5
TGCGCCAGCAGCCTACTGGGACTGAAACAAGAGACCCAGTACTTC
CASSLLGLKQETQYF